This TCR beta chain emerged from a study of PD-1 blockade in classical Hodgkin lymphoma. Study results and limitations: Significant TCR diversity gains by C4D1 occurred in CD4+ but not CD8+ cells. Relapsed/refractory patients reportedly had the lowest baseline TCR diversity, below newly diagnosed patients, who were below healthy donors.

CDR3 length: 15 amino acids. The V segment lost 5 bases and the J segment 6 bases; nucleotides outside the gene matches: 11. The germline gives CDR1 MNHNS, CDR2 SASEGT. The assay was immunoSEQ multiplex PCR, and TCRdb's table has in-frame clones only and misses some. This table holds some 41,000 clones, approximately 86% found once. Each of the patients experienced relapse following autologous stem cell transplantation, and their brentuximab vedotin exposure differed. In the case of this clone: Its antigen remains unknown.

This sequence originates from a human donor with classical Hodgkin lymphoma. The material was peripheral blood mononuclear cells (PBMCs), obtained before the second cycle of nivolumab. The rearrangement links TRBV6-1 to TRBJ2-3; 7 bases line up with TRBD2. In nucleotides, the CDR3 is TGTGCCAGCAGTCCAGGACTAGTTTCCCTGGATACGCAGTATTTT. The encoded protein is CASSPGLVSLDTQYF.